A single sample gave rise to the 5 T cell receptor beta chains below, sequenced in a study of blood T cell repertoires in COVID-19. This table comes from immunoSEQ multiplex PCR, and its TCRdb copy is limited to in-frame clones, with some not included. Of around 320,000 clones in the sample, over 85% were seen once. The source material was peripheral blood. The source is a woman younger than 45 with COVID-19, enrolled during active disease.

This clone was counted once. This chain uses TRBV6-5 with TRBJ2-7; 9 bases are shared with TRBD1. The CDR3 has 13 amino acids. V dropped 7 bases and J dropped 6; count of bases not matched to a gene: 7. Per germline, CDR1 MNHEY and CDR2 SVGAGI. The CDR3 loop reads CASNLDRGSEQYF. The CDR3 DNA is TGTGCCAGCAACCTGGACAGGGGCAGCGAGCAGTACTTC.

The rearrangement links TRBV29-1 to TRBJ2-2, with D tentatively TRBD1 (6 bases). CDR1 and CDR2 from the germline V gene are SQVTM and ANQGSEA. Trimming took off 6 bases at V and 5 bases at J, with 13 bases between the two ends. The CDR3 loop spans 13 amino acids. CDR3 bases: TGCAGCGTATTCTTAGGGGGAACCGGGGAGCTGTTTTTT. Encoded protein: CSVFLGGTGELFF.

This chain links TRBV30 with TRBJ1-5; 7 bases map to TRBD1. In germline, CDR1 is GTSNPN, CDR2 SVGIG (reference sequence). J was trimmed by 6 bases and V by 1 base; bases with no gene match: 3. The CDR3 is 13 amino acids. The CDR3 DNA reads as TGTGCCTGGAGTGCAGGGGGAACTCAGCCCCAGCATTTT. Translated: CAWSAGGTQPQHF.

V usage is TRBV7-9 and J usage is TRBJ1-1; possible D gene TRBD1, 5 bases. The CDR3 is made up of 18 amino acids. CDR1 and CDR2 (germline): SEHNR, FQNEAQ (reference sequence). The V end lost 3 bases, the J end lost 0 bases, and 20 bases lay between the germline ends. The CDR3 region is CASSFLLGQRNMNTEAFF. DNA of the CDR3: TGTGCCAGCAGCTTCCTATTGGGGCAGAGAAATATGAACACTGAAGCTTTCTTT.

The chain uses TRBV19 and TRBJ2-1; 7 bases are shared with TRBD1. The CDR3 totals 14 residues. Germline CDR1 LNHDA, CDR2 SQIVND (reference sequence). V dropped 3 bases and J dropped 3; count of bases not matched to a gene: 2. CDR3 in amino acids: CASSIGTVYNEQFF. CDR3 DNA: TGTGCCAGTAGTATTGGGACAGTCTACAATGAGCAGTTCTTC.